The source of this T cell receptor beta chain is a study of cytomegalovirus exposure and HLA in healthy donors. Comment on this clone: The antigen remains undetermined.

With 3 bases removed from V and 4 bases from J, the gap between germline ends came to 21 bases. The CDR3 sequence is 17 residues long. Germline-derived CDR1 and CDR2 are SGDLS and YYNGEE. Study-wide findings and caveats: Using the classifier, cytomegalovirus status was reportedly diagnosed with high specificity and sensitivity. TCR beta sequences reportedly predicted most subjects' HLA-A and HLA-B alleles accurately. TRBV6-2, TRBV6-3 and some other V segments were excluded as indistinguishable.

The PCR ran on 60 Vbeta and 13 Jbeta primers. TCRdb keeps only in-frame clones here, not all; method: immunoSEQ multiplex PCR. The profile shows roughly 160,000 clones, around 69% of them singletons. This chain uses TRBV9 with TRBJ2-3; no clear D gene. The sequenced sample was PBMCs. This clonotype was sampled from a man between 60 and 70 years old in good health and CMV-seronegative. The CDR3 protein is CASSATGDTPAADTQYF. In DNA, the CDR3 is TGTGCCAGCAGCGCAACCGGCGACACCCCCGCCGCAGATACGCAGTATTTT.